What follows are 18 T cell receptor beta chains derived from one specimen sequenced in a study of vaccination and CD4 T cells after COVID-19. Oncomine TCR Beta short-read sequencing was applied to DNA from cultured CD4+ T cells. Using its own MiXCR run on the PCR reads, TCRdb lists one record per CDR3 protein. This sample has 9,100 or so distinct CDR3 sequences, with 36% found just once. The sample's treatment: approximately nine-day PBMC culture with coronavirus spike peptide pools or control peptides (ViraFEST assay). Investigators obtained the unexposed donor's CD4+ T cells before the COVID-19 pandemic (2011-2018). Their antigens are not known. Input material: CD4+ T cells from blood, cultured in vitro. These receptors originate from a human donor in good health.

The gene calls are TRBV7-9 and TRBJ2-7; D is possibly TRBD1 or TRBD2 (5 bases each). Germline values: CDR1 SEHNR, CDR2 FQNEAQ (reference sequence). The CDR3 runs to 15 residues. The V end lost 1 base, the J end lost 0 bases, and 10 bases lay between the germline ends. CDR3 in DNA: TGTGCCAGCAGCTTAGGGGGACCCAGCTCCTACGAGCAGTACTTC. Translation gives CASSLGGPSSYEQYF.

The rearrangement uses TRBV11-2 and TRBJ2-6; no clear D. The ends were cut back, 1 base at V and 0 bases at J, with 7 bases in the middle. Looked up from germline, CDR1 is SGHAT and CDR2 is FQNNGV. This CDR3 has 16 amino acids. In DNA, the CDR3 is TGTGCCAGCAGCTTAGGGCCAGACTCTGGGGCCAACGTCCTGACTTTC. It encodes CASSLGPDSGANVLTF.

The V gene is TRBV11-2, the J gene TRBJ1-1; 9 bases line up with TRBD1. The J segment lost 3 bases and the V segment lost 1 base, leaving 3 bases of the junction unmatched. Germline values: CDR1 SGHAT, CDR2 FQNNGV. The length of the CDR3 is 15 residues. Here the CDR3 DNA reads TGTGCCAGCAGCTTAGGGGGGACAGGGTACACTGAAGCTTTCTTT. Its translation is CASSLGGTGYTEAFF.

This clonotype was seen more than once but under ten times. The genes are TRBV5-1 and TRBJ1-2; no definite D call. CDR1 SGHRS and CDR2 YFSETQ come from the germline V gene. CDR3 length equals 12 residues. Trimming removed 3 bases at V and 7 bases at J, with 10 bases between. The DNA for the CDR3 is TGCGCCAGCAGCTCCGGGAAGTTTGGCTACACCTTC. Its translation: CASSSGKFGYTF.

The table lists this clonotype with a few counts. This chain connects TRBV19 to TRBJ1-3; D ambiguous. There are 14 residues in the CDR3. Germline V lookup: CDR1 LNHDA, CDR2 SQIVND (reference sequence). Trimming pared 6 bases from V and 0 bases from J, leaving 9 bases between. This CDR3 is CASRRQTSGNTIYF. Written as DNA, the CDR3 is TGTGCCAGTAGGCGCCAGACCTCTGGAAACACCATATATTTT.

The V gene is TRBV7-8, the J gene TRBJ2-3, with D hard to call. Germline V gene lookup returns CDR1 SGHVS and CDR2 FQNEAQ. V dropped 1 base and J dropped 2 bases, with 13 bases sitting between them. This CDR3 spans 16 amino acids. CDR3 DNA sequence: TGTGCCAGCAGCTTAGAAGTTACGCGTAACACAGATACGCAGTATTTT. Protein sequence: CASSLEVTRNTDTQYF.

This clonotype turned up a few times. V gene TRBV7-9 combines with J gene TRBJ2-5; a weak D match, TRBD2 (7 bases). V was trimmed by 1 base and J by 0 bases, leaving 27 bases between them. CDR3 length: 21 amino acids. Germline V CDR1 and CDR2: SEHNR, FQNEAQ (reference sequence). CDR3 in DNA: TGTGCCAGCAGCTTAGTGGGGGGGCGAGTTCGGTTCGGCGCATACCAAGAGACCCAGTACTTC. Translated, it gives CASSLVGGRVRFGAYQETQYF.

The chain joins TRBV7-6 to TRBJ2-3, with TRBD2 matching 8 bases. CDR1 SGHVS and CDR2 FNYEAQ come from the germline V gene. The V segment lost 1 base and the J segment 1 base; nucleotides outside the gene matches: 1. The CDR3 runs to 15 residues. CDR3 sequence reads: CASSLGAGGTDTQYF. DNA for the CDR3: TGTGCCAGCAGCTTAGGAGCGGGGGGCACAGATACGCAGTATTTT.

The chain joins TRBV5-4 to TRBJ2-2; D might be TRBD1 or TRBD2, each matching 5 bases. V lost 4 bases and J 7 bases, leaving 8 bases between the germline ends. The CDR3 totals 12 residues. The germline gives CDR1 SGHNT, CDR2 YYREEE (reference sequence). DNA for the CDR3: TGTGCCAGCAGCGGGGACCGCGGGGAGCTGTTTTTT. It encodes CASSGDRGELFF.

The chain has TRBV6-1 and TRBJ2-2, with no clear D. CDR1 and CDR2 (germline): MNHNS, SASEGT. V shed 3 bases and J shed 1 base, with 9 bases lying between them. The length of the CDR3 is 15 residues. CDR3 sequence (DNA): TGTGCCAGCAGTGAGACGGACGGGAACACCGGGGAGCTGTTTTTT. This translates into CASSETDGNTGELFF.

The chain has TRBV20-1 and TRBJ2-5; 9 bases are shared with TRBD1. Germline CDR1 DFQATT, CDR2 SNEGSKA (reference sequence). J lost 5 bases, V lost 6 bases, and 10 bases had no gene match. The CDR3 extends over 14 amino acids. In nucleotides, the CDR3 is TGCAGTGCGTGGGACAGGGCGGTACGGGAGACCCAGTACTTC. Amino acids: CSAWDRAVRETQYF.

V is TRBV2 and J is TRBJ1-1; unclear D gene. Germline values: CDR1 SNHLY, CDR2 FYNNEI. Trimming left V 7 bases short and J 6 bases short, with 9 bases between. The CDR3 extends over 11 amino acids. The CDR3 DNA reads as TGTGCCAGCACTACCAGCGCTGAAGCTTTCTTT. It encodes CASTTSAEAFF.

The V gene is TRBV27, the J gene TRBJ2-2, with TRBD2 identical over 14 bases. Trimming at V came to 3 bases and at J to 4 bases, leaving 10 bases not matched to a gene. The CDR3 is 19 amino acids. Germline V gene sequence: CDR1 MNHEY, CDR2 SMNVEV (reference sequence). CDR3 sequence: CASSFARLAGGPGTGELFF. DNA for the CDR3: TGTGCCAGCAGTTTCGCTCGACTAGCGGGGGGGCCCGGCACCGGGGAGCTGTTTTTT.

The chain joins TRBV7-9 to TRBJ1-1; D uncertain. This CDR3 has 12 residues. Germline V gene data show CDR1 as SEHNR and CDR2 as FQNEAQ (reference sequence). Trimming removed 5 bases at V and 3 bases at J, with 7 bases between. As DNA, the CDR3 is TGTGCCAGCAGCCCCGCGGACACTGAAGCTTTCTTT. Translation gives CASSPADTEAFF.

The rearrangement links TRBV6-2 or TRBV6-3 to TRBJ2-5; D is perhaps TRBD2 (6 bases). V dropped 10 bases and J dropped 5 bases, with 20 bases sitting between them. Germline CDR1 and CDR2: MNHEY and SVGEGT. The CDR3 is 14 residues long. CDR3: CATSRLAIRETQYF. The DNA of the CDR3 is TGTGCCACCAGCCGGCTAGCGATCAGGGAGACCCAGTACTTC.

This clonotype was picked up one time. CDR3 amino acids: CASSARFGYTF. In DNA form, the CDR3 reads TGTGCCAGCAGTGCGCGTTTTGGCTACACCTTC. The V gene is TRBV12-3 or TRBV12-4, the J gene TRBJ1-2; the D is unclear. V dropped 5 bases and J dropped 7 bases, with 8 bases sitting between them. The CDR3 runs 11 residues.

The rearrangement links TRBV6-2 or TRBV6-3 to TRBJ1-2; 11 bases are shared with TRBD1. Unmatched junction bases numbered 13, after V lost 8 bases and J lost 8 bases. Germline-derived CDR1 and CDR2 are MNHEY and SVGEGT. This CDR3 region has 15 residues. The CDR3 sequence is CASSWTGGAISGYTF. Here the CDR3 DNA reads TGTGCCAGCTCTTGGACAGGGGGCGCGATTAGCGGCTACACCTTC.

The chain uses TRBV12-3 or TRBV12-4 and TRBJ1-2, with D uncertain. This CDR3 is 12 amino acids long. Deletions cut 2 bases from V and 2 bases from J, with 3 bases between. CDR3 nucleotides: TGTGCCAGCAGTTTACAGAACTATGGCTACACCTTC. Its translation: CASSLQNYGYTF.